This TCR beta chain comes out of a study of CD8+ T cells in alopecia areata. Notes on the study in general: TCR sharing across patients was less clear than in mice, possibly HLA-related. There were also resident alphabeta T cells of normal skin sequenced in scalp samples.

CD4, CD8alpha, NKG2D, NKG2ACE and other markers were used to sort pooled cutaneous lymph node cells. This clone showed up just a few times. No antigen is known for it. Each gene name is a mouse one. Read coverage stops 4 residues before the CDR3 terminus; the germline J gene supplies the remainder. Other DNA sequences of this sample code for an identical CDR3. Following RNA extraction, reverse transcription yielded cDNA that acted as the sequencing template. Produced via immunoSEQ multiplex PCR; TCRdb's table is partial and in-frame only. The repertoire consists of 200,000 to 300,000 clones, none detected only once. V lost 1 base, J lost 3 bases, and 7 bases lay in between. Germline V CDR1 and CDR2: NNHNN, SYGAGS (reference sequence). The CDR3 runs to 13 residues.

The V call is TRBV13-2, the J call TRBJ1-2; D ambiguous. The sequenced sample consisted of CD4+ T cells sorted from a lymph node. The origin of this receptor is a C3H/HeJ mouse with alopecia areata. Strain haplotype at MHC: H2-k. This CDR3 reads CASGDSGYSDYTF. The CDR3 DNA, read in part, is TGTGCCAGCGGTGATTCAGGTTACTCC.